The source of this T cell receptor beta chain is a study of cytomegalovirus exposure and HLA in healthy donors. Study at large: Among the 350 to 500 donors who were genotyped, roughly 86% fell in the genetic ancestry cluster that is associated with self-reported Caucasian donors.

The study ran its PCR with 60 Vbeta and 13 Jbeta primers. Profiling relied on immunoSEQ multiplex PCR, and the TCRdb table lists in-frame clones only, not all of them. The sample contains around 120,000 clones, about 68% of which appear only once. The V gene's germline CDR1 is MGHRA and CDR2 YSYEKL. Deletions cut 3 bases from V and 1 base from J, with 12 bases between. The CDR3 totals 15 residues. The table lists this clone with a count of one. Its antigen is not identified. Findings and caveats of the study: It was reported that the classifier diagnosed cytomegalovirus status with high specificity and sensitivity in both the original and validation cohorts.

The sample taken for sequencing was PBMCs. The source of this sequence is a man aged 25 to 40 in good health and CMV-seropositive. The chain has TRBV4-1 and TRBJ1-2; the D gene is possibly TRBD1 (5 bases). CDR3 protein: CASSQVTRDNYGYTF. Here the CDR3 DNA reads TGCGCCAGCAGCCAGGTGACCAGGGATAACTATGGCTACACCTTC.